These 28 T cell receptor beta chains share one sample of origin, sequenced in a study of response to subunit inactivated influenza vaccine (dated by TCRdb to the late 2010s). The method behind the library was RT-PCR. For sequencing, an Illumina HiSeq 2500 was employed. The public reads were quality trimmed at Q25 with fastp and then assembled into clones with MiXCR by TCRdb, keeping productive beta chains. Rows are combined by CDR3 protein, so each entry shows the most common genes and DNA. The sample has approximately 700,000 distinct CDR3 sequences on record, roughly 14% of them singletons. Jointly, the top ten make up 11% of the sample. The starting material was PBMCs from blood, obtained approximately 13 days after vaccination. The receptors stem from a man aged 50-59 years who received an inactivated influenza vaccine. Donor details come from another sample of the same person, matched by shared clones.

This clonotype turned up a few times. This may arise from a read error, as a much more abundant clone is one base away. The rearrangement joins TRBV7-2 to TRBJ2-3, with D unresolved. Germline lookup yields CDR1 SGHTA and CDR2 FQGNSA. Trimming removed 1 base from V and 3 bases from J, with 8 bases in between. This CDR3 spans 14 amino acids. DNA of the CDR3: TGTGCCAGCAGCTTAGACACAGAAACAGATACGCAGTATTTT. This gives the protein CASSLDTETDTQYF.

The gene calls are TRBV20-1 and TRBJ1-6; 8 nucleotides line up with TRBD1. The V gene end was trimmed by 2 bases and the J gene end by 8 bases; junction bases not matched to a gene: 8. This CDR3 contains 15 residues. The germline gives CDR1 DFQATT, CDR2 SNEGSKA (reference sequence). CDR3 sequence reads: CSARNFDRGDSPLHF. The DNA for the CDR3 is TGCAGTGCTAGAAACTTCGACAGGGGTGATTCACCCCTCCACTTT.

This clonotype was detected a few times. The chain employs TRBV12-3 or TRBV12-4 and TRBJ2-5; D not resolved. V gave up 0 bases and J gave up 5 bases, with 10 bases separating them. This CDR3 has 14 residues. The CDR3 nucleotides are TGTGCCAGCAGTTTAGCGCCCAGCGTCGAGACCCAGTACTTC. Amino acid sequence: CASSLAPSVETQYF.

This clonotype was found a few times. The chain links TRBV2 to TRBJ2-2; 10 positions match TRBD2. Germline V lookup: CDR1 SNHLY, CDR2 FYNNEI. The CDR3 spans 15 residues. The V gene end was trimmed by 6 bases and the J gene end by 4 bases; junction bases not matched to a gene: 5. CDR3 protein: CASSEGLAFTGELFF. For the CDR3, the DNA is TGTGCCAGCAGCGAGGGACTAGCGTTCACCGGGGAGCTGTTTTTT.

The rearrangement joins TRBV29-1 to TRBJ2-5; 7 bases agree with TRBD2. J lost 0 bases, V lost 7 bases, and 2 bases had no gene match. Looked up from germline, CDR1 is SQVTM and CDR2 is ANQGSEA. The length of the CDR3 is 12 residues. In DNA, the CDR3 is TGCAGCGAAGGACTAGACCAAGAGACCCAGTACTTC. Translation gives CSEGLDQETQYF.

V is TRBV3-1 and J is TRBJ1-6, with unresolved D. The CDR3 has 15 amino acids. The V gene lost 5 bases and the J gene lost 4 bases, with 12 bases spanning the gap. The V gene's germline CDR1 is LGHDT and CDR2 YNNKEL (reference sequence). CDR3 sequence reads: CASSINGDYNSPLHF. CDR3 coding DNA: TGTGCCAGCAGCATCAACGGGGATTATAATTCACCCCTCCACTTT. The full variable domain, completed using reference TRBV3-1 and TRBJ1-6, is DTAVSQTPKYLVTQMGNDKSIKCEQNLGHDTMYWYKQDSKKFLKIMFSYNNKELIINETVPNRFSPKSPDKAHLNLHINSLELGDSAVYFCASSINGDYNSPLHFGNGTRLTVT.

This clonotype has only a few counts. The CDR3 here is CASSLRGGTEQFF. As DNA, the CDR3 is TGTGCCAGCAGCTTAAGAGGGGGTACTGAGCAGTTCTTC. The J gene is TRBJ2-1, the V gene TRBV11-2; TRBD1 is a possible D gene (6 bases). There are 13 residues in the CDR3. V was trimmed by 2 bases and J by 9 bases, leaving 11 bases between them. Per germline, CDR1 SGHAT and CDR2 FQNNGV.

V and J are TRBV5-1 and TRBJ2-2; D is perhaps TRBD1 (5 bases). This CDR3 contains 15 residues. Per the germline V gene, CDR1 is SGHRS and CDR2 is YFSETQ. Trimming took off 4 bases at V and 4 bases at J, with 14 bases between the two ends. CDR3 protein: CASSSSGLGTGELFF. CDR3 bases: TGCGCCAGCAGCAGCTCAGGGCTCGGCACCGGGGAGCTGTTTTTT.

The chain employs TRBV4-1 and TRBJ2-2; 10 bases are shared with TRBD1. The junction had 5 bases not matched to a gene; V was cut back by 4 bases and J by 3 bases. The CDR3 contains 16 residues. In germline, CDR1 is MGHRA, CDR2 YSYEKL. CDR3 bases: TGCGCCAGCAGCCGAACCGGGACAGGGGACACCGGGGAGCTGTTTTTT. It is translated as CASSRTGTGDTGELFF.

This clonotype was seen a few times. The chain uses TRBV11-2 and TRBJ1-2; weak D call: TRBD1 (6 bases). This CDR3 contains 14 residues. Between the trimmed V and J ends, which lost 2 bases and 3 bases, there was a span of 10 bases. Germline lookup yields CDR1 SGHAT and CDR2 FQNNGV. The CDR3 protein is CASSLTGPHYGYTF. The CDR3, as DNA: TGTGCCAGCAGCTTAACAGGGCCACACTATGGCTACACCTTC.

This clonotype showed up just a few times. The chain couples TRBV2 to TRBJ2-6; 12 nucleotides align to TRBD2. The CDR3 is made up of 19 amino acids. Germline V gives CDR1 SNHLY, CDR2 FYNNEI. J lost 0 bases, V lost 4 bases, and 7 bases had no gene match. The CDR3 DNA sequence: TGTGCCAGCAGTGTCTTGTCGGGACTAGCGGGCTCTGGGGCCAACGTCCTGACTTTC. It translates to CASSVLSGLAGSGANVLTF.

This clonotype has only a few counts. CDR3 sequence (DNA): TGCAGTGCTACCCATCACATTCAGTACTTC. This translates into CSATHHIQYF. V is TRBV20-1 and J is TRBJ2-4; no clear D gene. CDR1 DFQATT and CDR2 SNEGSKA come from the germline V gene (reference sequence). V was pared by 4 bases and J by 8 bases, with 6 bases between. The CDR3 length is 10 residues.

This clonotype was counted many times. The chain has TRBV4-3 and TRBJ2-5; 7 nucleotides line up with TRBD2. V trimming: 0 bases; J trimming: 1 base; junction bases outside the gene matches: 8. Germline lookup yields CDR1 LGHNA and CDR2 YSLEER. The CDR3 sequence is 17 residues long. CDR3 in DNA: TGCGCCAGCAGCCAAGATCTTCCGCGGGGGTCCCAAGAGACCCAGTACTTC. This encodes CASSQDLPRGSQETQYF.

This clonotype was detected ten times or more. The rearrangement joins TRBV29-1 to TRBJ2-7; 7 bases map to TRBD2. V was pared by 4 bases and J by 7 bases, with 7 bases of the junction left unmatched. Germline loops: CDR1 SQVTM, CDR2 ANQGSEA. CDR3 length equals 12 residues. CDR3 nucleotide sequence: TGCAGCGTTGGTGGAGCGGGGCGTGAGCAGTACTTC. Residues: CSVGGAGREQYF.

The CDR3 loop reads CASSQRPAAIYEQYF. The CDR3 region has the DNA TGTGCCAGCAGCCAGAGGCCAGCGGCAATCTACGAGCAGTACTTC. J is TRBJ2-7 and V is TRBV3-1; D is possibly TRBD2 (5 bases). The ends were cut back, 3 bases at V and 3 bases at J, with 15 bases in the middle. Germline V CDR1 and CDR2: LGHDT, YNNKEL (reference sequence). This CDR3 is built from 15 residues.

The chain joins TRBV10-3 to TRBJ2-5; TRBD1 matches at 8 bases. The CDR3 length is 16 residues. The V gene end was trimmed by 0 bases and the J gene end by 4 bases; junction bases not matched to a gene: 7. CDR1 and CDR2 from the germline V gene are ENHRY and SYGVKD. CDR3 coding DNA: TGTGCCATCAGTGAGTCAACAGGGGGAGTATTAGAGACCCAGTACTTC. The encoded protein is CAISESTGGVLETQYF.

This clonotype showed up just a few times. The V call is TRBV12-3 or TRBV12-4, the J call TRBJ2-2, with 8 bases lining up with TRBD1. The CDR3 totals 15 residues. With V trimmed by 6 bases and J by 5 bases, 8 bases remained unmatched. CDR3 in amino acids: CASRGGQGVTGELFF. The CDR3 DNA reads as TGTGCCAGCAGGGGAGGACAGGGAGTGACCGGGGAGCTGTTTTTT.

In this sample, this clonotype turned up a few times. The chain joins TRBV10-3 to TRBJ1-2; unclear D gene. V gave up 4 bases and J gave up 3 bases, with 6 bases separating them. There are 12 residues in the CDR3. Germline values: CDR1 ENHRY, CDR2 SYGVKD. The CDR3 DNA reads as TGTGCCATCAGTGGTCCCGACTATGGCTACACCTTC. This gives the protein CAISGPDYGYTF.

The chain combines TRBV10-2 with TRBJ2-7; 13 nucleotides agree with TRBD2. CDR1 and CDR2 from the germline V gene are WSHSY and SAAADI. With V trimmed by 6 bases and J by 7 bases, 9 bases remained unmatched. This CDR3 region has 15 residues. CDR3 DNA: TGCGCCAGCAGGGTTGGGACTAGCGGGATTGGAGAGCAGTACTTC. As protein: CASRVGTSGIGEQYF.

In this sample, this clonotype turned up a few times. This chain links TRBV7-2 with TRBJ2-1, with D maybe TRBD2 (6 bases). Germline V gene data show CDR1 as SGHTA and CDR2 as FQGNSA. The germline V and J ends were trimmed by 5 bases and 6 bases, with 14 bases remaining between them. The CDR3 has 14 residues. CDR3 loop: CASSRGEPFNEQFF. The CDR3 nucleotides are TGTGCCAGCAGCCGCGGGGAGCCTTTCAATGAGCAGTTCTTC.

The chain joins TRBV20-1 to TRBJ2-7; 9 bases fit TRBD2. The CDR3 has 16 amino acids. In germline, CDR1 is DFQATT, CDR2 SNEGSKA (reference sequence). The trim removed 1 base at V and 7 bases at J, leaving 14 bases unmatched. The CDR3 region has the DNA TGCAGTGCTAGAGCCCCGGGGGTAGCGGGAGTGAGGGAGCAGTACTTC. As protein: CSARAPGVAGVREQYF.

This chain joins TRBV5-1 and TRBJ2-3, with 8 nucleotides matching TRBD1. Germline V gene data show CDR1 as SGHRS and CDR2 as YFSETQ. The CDR3 is 15 amino acids. The ends lost 4 bases at V and 2 bases at J; junction bases unmatched: 6. The CDR3 nucleotides are TGCGCCAGCAGCAGGACGGGACAGGTCACAGATACGCAGTATTTT. Amino acid sequence: CASSRTGQVTDTQYF.

The V and J genes are TRBV30 and TRBJ1-3, with a weak D call TRBD1 (5 bases). Trimming cost V 1 base and J 0 bases, with 10 bases left between them. The length of the CDR3 is 15 residues. The germline V gene encodes CDR1 GTSNPN and CDR2 SVGIG (reference sequence). The CDR3 DNA follows: TGTGCCTGGAGTGCCTCAGGGAGCTCTGGAAACACCATATATTTT. Its protein product is CAWSASGSSGNTIYF.

In this sample, this clonotype turned up a few times. The CDR3 DNA sequence: TGCGCCAGCAACACAGCGGTAGGGGACGCCGGGGAGCTGTTTTTT. Residues: CASNTAVGDAGELFF. The genes are TRBV5-1 and TRBJ2-2; D may correspond to TRBD1 or TRBD2 (5 bases each). The CDR3 runs 15 residues. The germline V gene encodes CDR1 SGHRS and CDR2 YFSETQ. The germline V and J ends were trimmed by 6 bases and 6 bases, with 18 bases remaining between them. Variable domain in full (rest from reference TRBV5-1 and TRBJ2-2): KAGVTQTPRYLIKTRGQQVTLSCSPISGHRSVSWYQQTPGQGLQFLFEYFSETQRNKGNFPGRFSGRQFSNSRSEMNVSTLELGDSALYLCASNTAVGDAGELFFGEGSRLTVL.

In its sample, this clonotype was seen a few times. The chain links TRBV2 to TRBJ2-1; D remains unclear. V was cut by 0 bases and J by 8 bases, with 11 bases left in between. There are 14 residues in the CDR3. In germline, CDR1 is SNHLY, CDR2 FYNNEI. The CDR3, as DNA: TGTGCCAGCAGTGAAGCGACCTCGAGCCATGAGCAGTTCTTC. This encodes CASSEATSSHEQFF.

This clonotype was detected ten times or more. The rearrangement uses TRBV29-1 and TRBJ1-2; TRBD1 agrees at 7 bases. The germline gives CDR1 SQVTM, CDR2 ANQGSEA. After removal of 3 bases from V and 2 bases from J, the junction contained 9 bases not matched to a gene. The CDR3 is 15 residues long. The CDR3 is CSVESTGARNYGYTF. The CDR3 DNA reads as TGCAGCGTTGAGTCAACAGGGGCGAGAAACTATGGCTACACCTTC.

This clonotype was seen once. The chain links TRBV20-1 to TRBJ2-7, with 7 bases identical to TRBD1. Germline V gene sequence: CDR1 DFQATT, CDR2 SNEGSKA (reference sequence). The CDR3 consists of 16 residues. With V trimmed by 4 bases and J by 0 bases, 12 bases remained unmatched. The CDR3 here is CSANNPRQGVSYEQYF. CDR3 nucleotide sequence: TGCAGTGCTAACAACCCAAGGCAGGGGGTCTCCTACGAGCAGTACTTC.

Ten or more counts support this clonotype. The rearrangement links TRBV21-1 to TRBJ2-7; TRBD1, the table's D call, lacks a check against the DNA. TRBV21-1 is classified as a pseudogene. This CDR3 spans 15 amino acids. CDR3 residues: CASSSPGTGPYEQYF. As DNA, the CDR3 is TGTGCCAGCAGCTCGCCGGGGACAGGGCCCTACGAGCAGTACTTC.